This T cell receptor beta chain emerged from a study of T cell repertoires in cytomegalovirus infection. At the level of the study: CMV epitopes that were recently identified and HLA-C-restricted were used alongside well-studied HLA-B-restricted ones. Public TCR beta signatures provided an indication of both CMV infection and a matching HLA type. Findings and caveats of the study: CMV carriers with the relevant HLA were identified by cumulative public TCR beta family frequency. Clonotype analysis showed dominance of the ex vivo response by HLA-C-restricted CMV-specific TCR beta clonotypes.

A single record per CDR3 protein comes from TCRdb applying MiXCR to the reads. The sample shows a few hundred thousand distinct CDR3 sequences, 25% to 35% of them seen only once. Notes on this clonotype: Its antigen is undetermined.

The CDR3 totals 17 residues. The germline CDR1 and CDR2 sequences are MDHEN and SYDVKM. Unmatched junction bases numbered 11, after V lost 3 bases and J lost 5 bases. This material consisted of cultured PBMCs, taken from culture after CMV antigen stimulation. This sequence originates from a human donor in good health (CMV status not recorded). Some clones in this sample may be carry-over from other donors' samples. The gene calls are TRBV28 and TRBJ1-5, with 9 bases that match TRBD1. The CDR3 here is CASSLVGQGFFYQPQHF. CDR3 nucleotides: TGTGCCAGCAGTTTGGTCGGACAGGGGTTCTTTTATCAGCCCCAGCATTTT.